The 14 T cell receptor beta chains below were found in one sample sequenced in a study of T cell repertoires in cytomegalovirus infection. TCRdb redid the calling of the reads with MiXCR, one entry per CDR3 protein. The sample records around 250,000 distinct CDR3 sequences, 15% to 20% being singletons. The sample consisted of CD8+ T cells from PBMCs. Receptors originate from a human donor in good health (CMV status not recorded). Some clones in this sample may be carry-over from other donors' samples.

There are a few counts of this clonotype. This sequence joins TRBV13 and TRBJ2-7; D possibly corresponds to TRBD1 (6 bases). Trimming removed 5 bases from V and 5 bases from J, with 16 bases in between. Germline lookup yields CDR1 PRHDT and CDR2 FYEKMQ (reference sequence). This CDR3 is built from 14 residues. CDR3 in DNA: TGTGCCAGCAGCGACAGGACAGAGAGTGACGAGCAGTACTTC. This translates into CASSDRTESDEQYF.

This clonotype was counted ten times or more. This CDR3 is CASSLVGRQFGYTF. In DNA form, the CDR3 reads TGTGCCAGCAGCTTAGTGGGAAGACAATTTGGCTACACCTTC. The chain couples TRBV7-9 to TRBJ1-2; D gene unclear. CDR3 length equals 14 residues. The V end lost 1 base, the J end lost 7 bases, and 13 bases lay between the germline ends. Per germline, CDR1 SEHNR and CDR2 FQNEAQ (reference sequence).

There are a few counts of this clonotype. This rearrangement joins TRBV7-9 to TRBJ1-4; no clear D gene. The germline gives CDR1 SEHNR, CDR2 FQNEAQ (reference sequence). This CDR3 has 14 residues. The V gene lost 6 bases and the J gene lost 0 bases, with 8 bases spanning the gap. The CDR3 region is CASSKVATNEKLFF. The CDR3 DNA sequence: TGTGCCAGCAGTAAAGTTGCAACTAATGAAAAACTGTTTTTT.

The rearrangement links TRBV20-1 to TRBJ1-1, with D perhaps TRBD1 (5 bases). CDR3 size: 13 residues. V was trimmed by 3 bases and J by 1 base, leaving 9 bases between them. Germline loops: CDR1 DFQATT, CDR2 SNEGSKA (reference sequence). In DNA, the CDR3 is TGCAGTGCTAGGGCCACAGGGAACACTGAAGCTTTCTTT. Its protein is CSARATGNTEAFF.

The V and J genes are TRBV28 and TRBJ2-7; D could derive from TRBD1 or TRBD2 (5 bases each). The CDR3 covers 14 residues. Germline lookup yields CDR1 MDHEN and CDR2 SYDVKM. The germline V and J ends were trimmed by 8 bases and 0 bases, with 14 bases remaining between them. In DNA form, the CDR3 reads TGTGCCAGCGGGGGTTTGAGGAACTCCTACGAGCAGTACTTC. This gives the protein CASGGLRNSYEQYF.

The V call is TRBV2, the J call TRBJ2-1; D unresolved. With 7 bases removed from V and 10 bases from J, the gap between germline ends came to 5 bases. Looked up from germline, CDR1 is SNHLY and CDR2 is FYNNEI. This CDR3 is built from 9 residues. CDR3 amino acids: CASTAEQFF. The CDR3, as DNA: TGTGCCAGCACAGCCGAGCAGTTCTTC.

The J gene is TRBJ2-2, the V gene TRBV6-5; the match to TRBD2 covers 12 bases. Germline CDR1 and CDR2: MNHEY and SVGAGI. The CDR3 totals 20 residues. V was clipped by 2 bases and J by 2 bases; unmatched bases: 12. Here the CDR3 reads CASSYPLTSGGHYNTGELFF. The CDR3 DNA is TGTGCCAGCAGTTACCCCCTGACTAGCGGGGGTCACTATAACACCGGGGAGCTGTTTTTT.

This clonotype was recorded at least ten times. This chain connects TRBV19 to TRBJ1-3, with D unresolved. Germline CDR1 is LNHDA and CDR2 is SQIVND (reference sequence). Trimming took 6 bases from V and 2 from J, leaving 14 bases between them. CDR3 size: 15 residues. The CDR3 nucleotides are TGTGCCAGTAGCCAGAGGAGGGAGACTGGAAACACCATATATTTT. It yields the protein CASSQRRETGNTIYF.

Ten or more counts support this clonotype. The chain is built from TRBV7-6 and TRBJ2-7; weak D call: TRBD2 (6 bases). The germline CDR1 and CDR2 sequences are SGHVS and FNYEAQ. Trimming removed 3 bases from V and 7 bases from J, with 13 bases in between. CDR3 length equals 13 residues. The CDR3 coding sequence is TGTGCCAGCAGCTTGCGGCCAGGGAGGGAGCAGTACTTC. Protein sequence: CASSLRPGREQYF. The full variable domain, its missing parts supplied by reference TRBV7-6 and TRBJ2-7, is GAGVSQSPRYKVTKRGQDVALRCDPISGHVSLYWYRQALGQGPEFLTYFNYEAQQDKSGLPNDRFSAERPEGSISTLTIQRTEQRDSAMYRCASSLRPGREQYFGPGTRLTVT.

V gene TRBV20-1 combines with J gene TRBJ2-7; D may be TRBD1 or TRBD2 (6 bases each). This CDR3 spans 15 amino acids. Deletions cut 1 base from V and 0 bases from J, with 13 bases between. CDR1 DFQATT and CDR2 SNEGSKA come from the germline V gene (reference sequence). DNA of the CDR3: TGCAGTGCTAGAGCTTGGGGGGCTAGCTCCTACGAGCAGTACTTC. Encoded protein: CSARAWGASSYEQYF.

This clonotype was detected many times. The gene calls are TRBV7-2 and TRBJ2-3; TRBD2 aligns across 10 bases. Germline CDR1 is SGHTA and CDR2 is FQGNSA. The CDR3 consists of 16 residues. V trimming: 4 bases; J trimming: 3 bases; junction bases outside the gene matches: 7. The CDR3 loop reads CASSWTSGGETDTQYF. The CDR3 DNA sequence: TGTGCCAGCAGCTGGACCAGCGGGGGGGAAACAGATACGCAGTATTTT. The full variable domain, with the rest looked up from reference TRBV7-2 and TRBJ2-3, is GAGVSQSPSNKVTEKGKDVELRCDPISGHTALYWYRQSLGQGLEFLIYFQGNSAPDKSGLPSDRFSAERTGGSVSTLTIQRTQQEDSAVYLCASSWTSGGETDTQYFGPGTRLTVL.

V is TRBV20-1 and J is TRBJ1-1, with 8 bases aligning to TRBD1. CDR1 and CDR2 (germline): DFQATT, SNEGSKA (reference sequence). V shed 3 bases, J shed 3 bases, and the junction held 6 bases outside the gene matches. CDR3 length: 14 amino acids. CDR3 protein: CSARGEDRDTEAFF. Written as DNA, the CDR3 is TGCAGTGCTAGGGGTGAGGACAGGGACACTGAAGCTTTCTTT.

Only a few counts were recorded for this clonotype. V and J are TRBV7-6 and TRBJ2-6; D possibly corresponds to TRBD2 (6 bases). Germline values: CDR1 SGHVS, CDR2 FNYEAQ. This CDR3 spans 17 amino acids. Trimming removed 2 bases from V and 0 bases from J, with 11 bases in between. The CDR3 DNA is TGTGCCAGCAGCTTACTGCGGGGCCGCTCTGGGGCCAACGTCCTGACTTTC. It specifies CASSLLRGRSGANVLTF.

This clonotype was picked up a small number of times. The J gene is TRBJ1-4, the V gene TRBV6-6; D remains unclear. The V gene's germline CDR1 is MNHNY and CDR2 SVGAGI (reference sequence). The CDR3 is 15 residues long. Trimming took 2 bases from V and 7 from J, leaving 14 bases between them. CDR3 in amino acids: CASSYVKGRSEKLFF. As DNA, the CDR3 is TGTGCCAGCAGTTACGTTAAGGGAAGGTCTGAAAAACTGTTTTTT.